This record covers a single TCR beta chain. This clonotype turned up a few times. Its antigen is not yet known. Within one base of it there is no much larger clone, and no base qualities were kept. This entry belongs to a study of T-cell memory formation after mild COVID-19 (dated by TCRdb to about 2021). Notes on the research overall: TCR sequence clusters from the two donors were found to be largely donor specific. Two young, previously healthy adult volunteers made up the cohort, one male and one female. In two donors, T-cell clones that expanded and contracted after mild COVID-19 were followed by sequencing TCRalpha and TCRbeta repertoires longitudinally. The research as a whole found: Clones that contracted from day 15 to 85 showed balanced CD4/CD8 phenotypes, whereas a second wave of clones that expanded from day 15 to 37 leaned towards CD4+. The study covered only a couple of mild cases, and larger cohorts including severe cases with pre-infection samples were considered necessary. Contracting CD4+ clones were found mainly in CM and EM memory subsets, while CD8+ clones were enriched in EMRA. SARS-CoV-2 specificity of the second-wave clones peaking on day 37 was not confirmed. Some responding clones were detected in pre-infection memory, suggesting pre-existing cross-reactive memory T cells joined the SARS-CoV-2 response.

Ficoll-Paque density gradient centrifugation was used to isolate PBMCs. Counted from cysteine to phenylalanine, this CDR3 has 14 amino acids. The sequence is cut down to CDR3 DNA, 42 bases in frame from base 1. The germline V gene yields SQVTM for CDR1 and ANQGSEA for CDR2. Trimming costs V 2 bases and J 6 bases, and their ends lie 13 bases apart. Sequencing instrument: Illumina NovaSeq 6000. TCRalpha and TCRbeta cDNA libraries were constructed by 5'RACE with constant-segment primers, with sample barcodes and unique molecular identifiers being introduced. RNA was extracted from every sample with Trizol reagent. Libraries were amplified in two PCR steps, with a second sample barcode and Illumina TruSeq adapters added in the second step. Sequencing of libraries was performed on an Illumina NovaSeq with 2 x 150 bp paired-end reads. In the paper's pipeline: Reads were demultiplexed and collapsed into UMI-guided consensus sequences with migec v1.2.7. Using mixcr v2.1.11, UMI consensuses were aligned to TRA and TRB V and J templates and then assembled into clonotypes. A clonotype was counted as expanded or contracted only when both edgeR and NoisET called the clonotype significant, with the noise models trained on biological replicates. For edgeR calls, the cutoffs were a false discovery rate-adjusted p below 0.01 and a log2 fold-change threshold of 1. As an exploratory analysis of dynamics, max-normalized trajectories of the 1000 most abundant clonotypes were examined by PCA with hierarchical clustering. Separately sequenced CD4+ and CD8+ repertoires were used to assign the CD4 or CD8 phenotype of responding clones. TCRdb ran its own pipeline on the public reads, namely fastp trimming at Q25 and MiXCR clone calling, and kept in-frame beta chains. A single entry per CDR3 protein holds the most common genes and DNA from its merged rows. Here the V and J calls rest on TCRdb's processing, not on the authors' analysis. This sample holds hundreds of thousands of distinct CDR3 sequences; around a sixth were observed only once. Jointly, the top ten make up 20% to 25% of the sample.

Specimen: PBMCs or a T cell subset sorted from them (not recorded which). This sequence originates from a man aged 18 to 30 who had mild COVID-19 (a few samples of this study predate the infection). The sample titles of this study are shuffled in the database, so cell type and time point are left out; the donor was told from shared clones. The rearrangement joined TRBV29-1 to TRBJ2-2; matching of 6 bases hints at TRBD2 as the D gene. The CDR3 protein: CSVELASGAGELFF. The DNA sequence is as follows: TGCAGCGTTGAATTGGCATCGGGAGCCGGGGAGCTGTTTTTT.